The 18 T cell receptor beta chains listed next were all sequenced from one sample in a study of cytotoxic CD8 clonotypes in ibrutinib-treated CLL. Clones were sequenced by immunoSEQ multiplex PCR, and TCRdb holds only the in-frame ones, with some missing. Of more than 200,000 clones listed, roughly three quarters are singletons. This material consisted of PBMCs, taken after 12 months of ibrutinib treatment. The receptors derive from a human donor with chronic lymphocytic leukemia.

The V and J genes are TRBV2 and TRBJ1-2; D unresolved. Trimming took 3 bases from V and 2 from J, leaving 10 bases between them. The CDR3 is made up of 14 amino acids. Looked up from germline, CDR1 is SNHLY and CDR2 is FYNNEI. In DNA form, the CDR3 reads TGTGCCAGCAGTGACTACAGAGTAAACTATGGCTACACCTTC. Protein product: CASSDYRVNYGYTF.

V and J are TRBV13 and TRBJ2-1; 7 bases are shared with TRBD1. This CDR3 contains 13 residues. Trimming cost V 0 bases and J 8 bases; bases outside gene matches: 1. The germline gives CDR1 PRHDT, CDR2 FYEKMQ (reference sequence). The CDR3 region has the DNA TGTGCCAGCAGCTTAGGGACAGGGTATGAGCAGTTCTTC. Encoded protein: CASSLGTGYEQFF.

This clone was observed a few times. This chain joins TRBV5-1 and TRBJ2-5; 7 nucleotides align to TRBD2. J gave up 2 bases and V 7 bases, and 17 bases lay outside the gene matches. Per the germline V gene, CDR1 is SGHRS and CDR2 is YFSETQ. The CDR3 runs 17 residues. This chain's CDR3 is CASREEGPGIFQETQYF. The DNA of the CDR3 is TGCGCCAGCCGGGAGGAAGGTCCGGGGATTTTTCAAGAGACCCAGTACTTC.

This clone was seen more than once but under ten times. V gene TRBV6-4 combines with J gene TRBJ1-1; D call uncertain. There are 13 residues in the CDR3. Between the trimmed V and J ends, which lost 6 bases and 1 base, there was a span of 9 bases. Germline V gene data show CDR1 as MRHNA and CDR2 as SNTAGT. The CDR3 DNA is TGTGCCAGCAGCGCTACAGCGAACACTGAAGCTTTCTTT. Translation: CASSATANTEAFF.

The chain combines TRBV5-1 with TRBJ2-7; D is unclear. Germline CDR1 SGHRS, CDR2 YFSETQ. The CDR3 spans 13 residues. V was clipped by 0 bases and J by 0 bases, with 4 bases between them. CDR3 sequence (DNA): TGCGCCAGCAGCTTGGGGAGCTCCTACGAGCAGTACTTC. This translates into CASSLGSSYEQYF.

CDR3 coding DNA: TGTGCCAGCAGCGTAGCCGGGACAGGGCTTGTGGGTGAGCAGTACTTC. This codes for CASSVAGTGLVGEQYF. The chain uses TRBV9 and TRBJ2-7, with 9 bases lining up with TRBD1. This CDR3 comprises 16 residues. After removal of 0 bases from V and 7 bases from J, the junction contained 11 bases not matched to a gene. Germline lookup yields CDR1 SGDLS and CDR2 YYNGEE.

The chain uses TRBV27 and TRBJ2-7, with 7 positions matching TRBD2. The CDR3 has 15 amino acids. CDR1 MNHEY and CDR2 SMNVEV come from the germline V gene (reference sequence). V dropped 6 bases and J dropped 2; count of bases not matched to a gene: 10. In DNA, the CDR3 is TGTGCCAGCAGCCCTGTGGTAGCGGGTACCTACGAGCAGTACTTC. Its protein is CASSPVVAGTYEQYF.

V is TRBV4-1 and J is TRBJ2-6, with D possibly matching TRBD2 (5 bases). The CDR3 totals 16 residues. V lost 0 bases and J 2 bases, leaving 8 bases between the germline ends. Looked up from germline, CDR1 is MGHRA and CDR2 is YSYEKL. CDR3 region: CASSQDRGTGANVLTF. In DNA, the CDR3 is TGCGCCAGCAGCCAAGATAGAGGGACTGGGGCCAACGTCCTGACTTTC.

The genes are TRBV28 and TRBJ2-1; 10 nucleotides line up with TRBD2. Per the germline V gene, CDR1 is MDHEN and CDR2 is SYDVKM. The length of the CDR3 is 16 residues. Trimming removed 3 bases from V and 3 bases from J; junction bases left unmatched: 5. CDR3 amino acids: CASSFLASGSYNEQFF. In nucleotides, the CDR3 is TGTGCCAGCAGTTTCCTGGCTAGCGGGAGCTACAATGAGCAGTTCTTC.

V gene TRBV5-1 combines with J gene TRBJ1-3; possibly TRBD1 for D (5 bases). The CDR3 is 17 residues long. Germline CDR1 SGHRS, CDR2 YFSETQ. V shed 0 bases and J shed 2 bases, with 15 bases lying between them. CDR3 nucleotide sequence: TGCGCCAGCAGCTTGGATTGGGGACTGAGCCCTGGAAACACCATATATTTT. The encoded protein is CASSLDWGLSPGNTIYF.

V is TRBV19 and J is TRBJ1-6; D perhaps matches TRBD1 (6 bases). Trimming removed 3 bases at V and 9 bases at J, with 18 bases between. Germline V gives CDR1 LNHDA, CDR2 SQIVND (reference sequence). This CDR3 is built from 16 residues. In nucleotides, the CDR3 is TGTGCCAGTAGTATCGCGCACTCTGGGGGCCGTTCACCCCTCCACTTT. Its translation: CASSIAHSGGRSPLHF.

The CDR3 bases are TGTGCCAGCACCGGCCGGGGGGGCGAGCAGTACTTC. Translating it yields CASTGRGGEQYF. This chain links TRBV27 with TRBJ2-7; 8 nucleotides line up with TRBD2. The CDR3 consists of 12 residues. Germline V gene sequence: CDR1 MNHEY, CDR2 SMNVEV (reference sequence). After removal of 7 bases from V and 6 bases from J, the junction contained 5 bases not matched to a gene.

The V and J genes are TRBV30 and TRBJ2-2; D uncertain. Per the germline V gene, CDR1 is GTSNPN and CDR2 is SVGIG (reference sequence). Trimming removed 4 bases from V and 1 base from J, with 10 bases in between. This CDR3 contains 14 residues. In nucleotides, the CDR3 is TGTGCCTGGAATTTCTACCAGAACACCGGGGAGCTGTTTTTT. It specifies CAWNFYQNTGELFF.

The table lists this clone with a count of one. The same CDR3 also results from other DNA sequences found in this sample. The rearrangement joins TRBV2 to TRBJ2-7; 8 bases line up with TRBD1. V dropped 8 bases and J dropped 4; count of bases not matched to a gene: 7. The length of the CDR3 is 13 residues. CDR1 is SNHLY, CDR2 FYNNEI, per germline. The CDR3, as DNA: TGTGCCAGCTCAGGGGGCGCAAGTTACGAGCAGTACTTC. Translation gives CASSGGASYEQYF.

A single count supports this clone. The chain links TRBV28 to TRBJ2-3; 11 bases line up with TRBD2. V lost 7 bases, J lost 5 bases, and 5 bases stayed unmatched. The CDR3 loop spans 14 amino acids. Germline assignment: CDR1 MDHEN and CDR2 SYDVKM. CDR3 residues: CASISGRAIDTQYF. The CDR3 bases are TGTGCCAGCATTAGCGGGAGGGCCATAGATACGCAGTATTTT.

As for this clone: The junction does not match germline at one end; this may be a read error. This chain uses TRBV2 with TRBJ1-5; no reliable D call. CDR1 and CDR2 from the germline V gene are SNHLY and FYNNEI. The CDR3 has 15 residues. This CDR3 reads CASSEKPWGNQPQHF. The CDR3 region has the DNA TGTGCCAGTAGTGAAAAACCCTGGGGCAATCAGCCCCAGCATTTT. Based on the CDR3 plus reference TRBV2 and TRBJ1-5, the full variable domain is EPEVTQTPSHQVTQMGQEVILRCVPISNHLYFYWYRQILGQKVEFLVSFYNNEISEKSEIFDDQFSVERPDGSNFTLKIRSTKLEDSAMYFCASSEKPWGNQPQHFGDGTRLSIL.

The rearrangement joins TRBV2 to TRBJ2-7; no clear D gene. V was trimmed by 7 bases and J by 3 bases, leaving 7 bases between them. The CDR3 sequence is 11 residues long. In germline, CDR1 is SNHLY, CDR2 FYNNEI. The CDR3 loop is CASMWNYEQYF. DNA of the CDR3: TGTGCCAGCATGTGGAACTACGAGCAGTACTTC.

The chain is built from TRBV4-2 and TRBJ2-7; D may correspond to TRBD1 or TRBD2 (7 bases each). V lost 1 base and J 3 bases, leaving 16 bases between the germline ends. This CDR3 spans 16 amino acids. Looked up from germline, CDR1 is LGHNA and CDR2 is YNFKEQ. The DNA of the CDR3 is TGTGCCAGCAGCCAAGGGGAGGGAGGGGGCGGCTACGAGCAGTACTTC. Translating it yields CASSQGEGGGGYEQYF.